This T cell receptor beta chain was recovered during a study of naive and memory T cell subsets. Overall study findings and caveats: Activation and differentiation may alter RNA-based TCR counts.

About this clonotype itself: Its antigen is not identified.

Alpha and beta libraries were amplified separately from the second PCR onward. Overnight CMV lysate stimulation of fresh PBMCs defined donor CMV status by CD4+ IFNgamma. Cells stained for CD3, CD4, CD8, CD45RA, CD27 and viability were sorted into four CD45RA/CD27 subsets. An equimolar mix of two oligonucleotides served as the beta constant-region primer for TRBC1 and TRBC2. Ligated cDNA was amplified by four rounds of PCR with nested alpha and beta constant-region primers and SP2. MiXCR was run by TCRdb on the UMI-ligation and nested PCR reads, yielding one entry per CDR3 protein. The sample has 95,000 to 150,000 distinct CDR3 sequences; 36% are singletons. The source of this sequence is a human donor in good health. Sequenced sample: central memory CD4+ T cells from blood.

CDR3 in DNA: TGCAGCGTTGGGGTATACACTGAAGCTTTCTTT. Protein: CSVGVYTEAFF. The chain uses TRBV29-1 and TRBJ1-1, with D hard to call. Germline CDR1 is SQVTM and CDR2 is ANQGSEA. The V gene lost 4 bases and the J gene lost 3 bases, with 6 bases spanning the gap. This CDR3 is built from 11 residues.